One and the same sample provided the 22 T cell receptor beta chains below, sequenced in a study of T cell clonotyping in hematopoietic cell transplantation. The repertoire was sequenced with immunoSEQ multiplex PCR; TCRdb's copy has only in-frame clones and lacks some. The sample holds fewer than 7,500 clones, over 65% seen once. The source was PBMCs, collected 100 days after allogeneic stem cell transplant. Receptors were obtained from a male patient between 45 and 60 years old who had an allogeneic stem cell transplant from an unrelated donor, so the T cells may come from the graft donor. Some clones in this sample may be carry-over from other donors' samples.

Note on this clone: One junction end disagrees with the germline gene, perhaps due to a read error. The chain uses TRBV7-9 and TRBJ2-7; TRBD2 is a possible D gene (5 bases). This CDR3 has 12 amino acids. Per the germline V gene, CDR1 is SEHNR and CDR2 is FQNEAQ (reference sequence). The CDR3 reads CASSFDLGRRDF. CDR3 nucleotides: TGTGCCAGCAGCTTTGATTTGGGCAGGCGGGACTTC. Full variable domain (remainder filled in from reference TRBV7-9 and TRBJ2-7): DTGVSQNPRHKITKRGQNVTFRCDPISEHNRLYWYRQTLGQGPEFLTYFQNEAQLEKSRLLSDRFSAERPKGSFSTLEIQRTEQGDSAMYLCASSFDLGRRDFGPGTRLTVT.

The rearrangement uses TRBV29-1 and TRBJ1-1; 7 bases align to TRBD1. The CDR3 totals 15 residues. V shed 8 bases and J 3 bases; nucleotides not matched to a gene: 15. The germline gives CDR1 SQVTM, CDR2 ANQGSEA. The CDR3 is CSIYRDRSMDTEAFF. The CDR3 coding sequence is TGCAGCATATACAGGGACAGAAGCATGGACACTGAAGCTTTCTTT.

The CDR3 protein is CASSPRGTGEVSEQYF. Here the CDR3 DNA reads TGTGCCAGCAGCCCTAGAGGGACAGGGGAGGTGAGCGAGCAGTACTTC. The chain links TRBV13 to TRBJ2-7; 10 nucleotides line up with TRBD1. The V gene's germline CDR1 is PRHDT and CDR2 FYEKMQ (reference sequence). The V segment lost 5 bases and the J segment 6 bases; nucleotides outside the gene matches: 13. The CDR3 length is 16 residues.

A single count supports this clone. This chain joins TRBV9 and TRBJ2-6, with unresolved D. The CDR3 runs 19 residues. V dropped 0 bases and J dropped 0 bases, with 16 bases sitting between them. Germline V lookup: CDR1 SGDLS, CDR2 YYNGEE. The CDR3 here is CASSVDSVRKDSGANVLTF. The CDR3 bases are TGTGCCAGCAGCGTAGATAGTGTCAGGAAAGACTCTGGGGCCAACGTCCTGACTTTC.

The chain uses TRBV25-1 and TRBJ1-5; a weak D match, TRBD1 (5 bases). Trimming stripped 6 bases from V and 1 base from J, with 16 bases between. Germline assignment: CDR1 MGHDK and CDR2 SYGVNS. This CDR3 region has 16 residues. In nucleotides, the CDR3 is TGTGCCAGCAGCCCCAGGGACTGGGGGAGCAATCAGCCCCAGCATTTT. Translation: CASSPRDWGSNQPQHF.

The chain couples TRBV30 to TRBJ1-1; the D gene is possibly TRBD1 (6 bases). This CDR3 spans 17 amino acids. The germline V and J ends were trimmed by 0 bases and 0 bases, with 17 bases remaining between them. Germline CDR1 and CDR2: GTSNPN and SVGIG (reference sequence). The CDR3 loop reads CAWSVLGGQRLNTEAFF. The CDR3, as DNA: TGTGCCTGGAGTGTACTAGGTGGACAGAGATTGAACACTGAAGCTTTCTTT.

CDR3 bases: TGTGCCAGCAGCAAGAGGATGGGCCTAGCGGGGAGGACAGATACGCAGTATTTT. Its translation: CASSKRMGLAGRTDTQYF. The J gene is TRBJ2-3, the V gene TRBV7-2, with 9 bases matching TRBD2. CDR1 SGHTA and CDR2 FQGNSA come from the germline V gene. V lost 5 bases, J lost 3 bases, and 15 bases stayed unmatched. The CDR3 has 18 amino acids.

This sequence joins TRBV30 and TRBJ1-4; TRBD1 is a possible D gene (5 bases). The ends were cut back, 2 bases at V and 4 bases at J, with 8 bases in the middle. The CDR3 runs 13 residues. Germline V gene lookup returns CDR1 GTSNPN and CDR2 SVGIG (reference sequence). CDR3 DNA sequence: TGTGCCTGGAGTCCAGGGATTAATGAAAAACTGTTTTTT. As protein: CAWSPGINEKLFF.

The chain employs TRBV5-4 and TRBJ2-1; 13 nucleotides line up with TRBD2. With 4 bases clipped from V and 8 bases from J, the junction kept 9 bases outside the gene matches. The CDR3 extends over 16 amino acids. Germline V lookup: CDR1 SGHNT, CDR2 YYREEE (reference sequence). The CDR3 reads CASSPIRTSGSDEQFF. The DNA of the CDR3 is TGTGCCAGCAGCCCGATACGGACTAGCGGGAGCGATGAGCAGTTCTTC.

This clone occurred a few times. This chain connects TRBV28 to TRBJ2-2; either TRBD1 or TRBD2 may fit D (5 bases each). V shed 6 bases and J shed 5 bases, with 19 bases lying between them. Germline V gene lookup returns CDR1 MDHEN and CDR2 SYDVKM. The CDR3 sequence is 16 residues long. The CDR3 DNA sequence: TGTGCCAGCAGATTTTCGGGGCCCCGGCGGACCGGGGAGCTGTTTTTT. Encoded protein: CASRFSGPRRTGELFF.

The chain is built from TRBV9 and TRBJ1-3; unclear D gene. The CDR3 is 14 amino acids. Germline V gene data show CDR1 as SGDLS and CDR2 as YYNGEE. V lost 0 bases to trimming and J lost 0 bases, with 4 bases between them. The CDR3 region has the DNA TGTGCCAGCAGCGTAGCGGACTCTGGAAACACCATATATTTT. This translates into CASSVADSGNTIYF.

The genes are TRBV9 and TRBJ1-2, with a possible D match to TRBD1 (6 bases). Deletions cut 4 bases from V and 0 bases from J, with 19 bases between. The CDR3 covers 17 residues. CDR1 SGDLS and CDR2 YYNGEE come from the germline V gene. In nucleotides, the CDR3 is TGTGCCAGCAGCCCTTCGGGGACGCGGACAGCTAACTATGGCTACACCTTC. This encodes CASSPSGTRTANYGYTF.

The chain links TRBV27 to TRBJ1-6, with D uncertain. The CDR3 has 14 residues. Germline-derived CDR1 and CDR2 are MNHEY and SMNVEV (reference sequence). Trimming stripped 6 bases from V and 6 bases from J, with 12 bases between. The DNA of the CDR3 is TGTGCCAGCAGCCAGACACGAATTAATTCACCCCTCCACTTT. It encodes CASSQTRINSPLHF.

This clone was counted a few times. This rearrangement joins TRBV9 to TRBJ1-2, with 8 bases aligning to TRBD1. With V trimmed by 7 bases and J by 6 bases, 14 bases remained unmatched. Looked up from germline, CDR1 is SGDLS and CDR2 is YYNGEE. This CDR3 contains 15 residues. CDR3 amino acids: CASWSFGRGLDGYTF. The DNA for the CDR3 is TGTGCCAGCTGGTCGTTTGGCAGGGGGCTCGATGGCTACACCTTC.

This chain links TRBV29-1 with TRBJ1-1, with TRBD1 as a possible D gene (6 bases). CDR3 size: 13 residues. Germline-derived CDR1 and CDR2 are SQVTM and ANQGSEA. Trimming took 7 bases from V and 4 from J, leaving 16 bases between them. The CDR3 coding sequence is TGCAGCGCCTCGGGGCAGGGGAGCACTGAAGCTTTCTTT. Translating it yields CSASGQGSTEAFF.

The rearrangement links TRBV29-1 to TRBJ2-1; D call uncertain. CDR3 length: 12 residues. Trimming took 5 bases from V and 4 from J, leaving 9 bases between them. Germline assignment: CDR1 SQVTM and CDR2 ANQGSEA. CDR3 nucleotide sequence: TGCAGCGTTAATGGCGGTTACAATGAGCAGTTCTTC. Its protein product is CSVNGGYNEQFF.

The rearrangement uses TRBV5-1 and TRBJ1-5; D is perhaps TRBD1 (6 bases). The CDR3 length is 15 residues. Germline CDR1 and CDR2: SGHRS and YFSETQ. V lost 4 bases, J lost 3 bases, and 14 bases lay in between. Written as DNA, the CDR3 is TGCGCCAGCAGCCCGGGACACTCCATCAATCAGCCCCAGCATTTT. Its protein is CASSPGHSINQPQHF. The whole variable domain, remainder taken from reference TRBV5-1 and TRBJ1-5, is KAGVTQTPRYLIKTRGQQVTLSCSPISGHRSVSWYQQTPGQGLQFLFEYFSETQRNKGNFPGRFSGRQFSNSRSEMNVSTLELGDSALYLCASSPGHSINQPQHFGDGTRLSIL.

CDR3 bases: TGTGCCAGCAGCTTAGGGCTAGCTGGCACAGATACGCAGTATTTT. As protein: CASSLGLAGTDTQYF. The rearrangement links TRBV7-2 to TRBJ2-3; D is perhaps TRBD2 (5 bases). Deletions cut 1 base from V and 1 base from J, with 9 bases between. The length of the CDR3 is 15 residues. CDR1 and CDR2 from the germline V gene are SGHTA and FQGNSA.

This clone appeared once. The chain combines TRBV5-4 with TRBJ2-3; D uncertain. V gave up 2 bases and J gave up 4 bases, with 5 bases separating them. The length of the CDR3 is 12 residues. From germline, CDR1 is SGHNT and CDR2 YYREEE (reference sequence). The CDR3 nucleotides are TGTGCCAGCAGCTTTGGGTCAGATACGCAGTATTTT. This encodes CASSFGSDTQYF.

There are a few counts of this clone. The rearrangement links TRBV30 to TRBJ2-5; D is ambiguous. This CDR3 spans 12 amino acids. Between the trimmed V and J ends, which lost 2 bases and 5 bases, there was a span of 9 bases. CDR1 is GTSNPN and CDR2 is SVGIG in the germline V gene (reference sequence). The CDR3 nucleotides read TGTGCCTGGAGTCTCACGGAGGAGACCCAGTACTTC. This translates into CAWSLTEETQYF.

With regard to this clone: Other nucleotide sequences in the sample specify the same CDR3. The gene calls are TRBV5-1 and TRBJ1-2, with D perhaps TRBD1 (5 bases). CDR3 length equals 13 residues. Germline CDR1 reads SGHRS; CDR2 reads YFSETQ. V lost 2 bases to trimming and J lost 4 bases, with 9 bases between them. CDR3 amino acids: CASSFPDSYGYTF. Written as DNA, the CDR3 is TGCGCCAGCAGCTTCCCAGACAGCTATGGCTACACCTTC.

CDR3 sequence reads: CASSLWGDGRDEQFF. CDR3 coding DNA: TGTGCCAGCAGCTTATGGGGGGACGGTCGGGATGAGCAGTTCTTC. The chain has TRBV13 and TRBJ2-1; D is possibly TRBD2 (6 bases). Trimming removed 2 bases from V and 8 bases from J, with 16 bases in between. The CDR3 covers 15 residues. Germline values: CDR1 PRHDT, CDR2 FYEKMQ (reference sequence).